The 16 T cell receptor beta chains given below trace back to one sample, sequenced in a study of Graves' ophthalmopathy and Graves' hyperthyroidism. Transcripts of RNA were the source for amplifying TCR beta CDR3 regions. Second-round multiplex PCR followed a first-round RT-PCR using HTBI primers. TCRdb itself ran the multiplex PCR reads through MiXCR, one entry per CDR3 protein. Seen here are 350,000 to 400,000 distinct CDR3 sequences, 15% observed once, and the top ten hold approximately 7%. Material for sequencing was peripheral blood. These receptor sequences come from a woman younger than 30 with stable Graves' hyperthyroidism.

The chain uses TRBV3-1 and TRBJ1-1; tentatively, D is TRBD1 (5 bases). The CDR3 totals 15 residues. Trimming removed 4 bases from V and 1 base from J, with 13 bases in between. Germline CDR1 LGHDT, CDR2 YNNKEL (reference sequence). The CDR3 DNA reads TGTGCCAGCAGCCGCTACAGGACGGAGAACACTGAAGCTTTCTTT. This encodes CASSRYRTENTEAFF.

The CDR3 spells CASRIIAGYGNTIYF. The DNA of the CDR3 is TGCGCCAGCAGAATTATCGCCGGTTATGGAAACACCATATATTTT. The chain employs TRBV4-1 and TRBJ1-3, with D unclear. V was trimmed by 6 bases and J by 3 bases, leaving 15 bases between them. Germline V CDR1 and CDR2: MGHRA, YSYEKL. This CDR3 has 15 residues.

This clonotype appeared many times. The CDR3 reads CASSLVGQGNGYTF. The CDR3 nucleotides are TGTGCCAGCAGCTTAGTTGGGCAGGGGAACGGCTACACCTTC. V is TRBV7-2 and J is TRBJ1-2; a possible D gene is TRBD1 (6 bases). Trimming pared 1 base from V and 8 bases from J, leaving 14 bases between. The length of the CDR3 is 14 residues. CDR1 SGHTA and CDR2 FQGNSA come from the germline V gene. Looking up the rest from reference TRBV7-2 and TRBJ1-2 gives the full variable domain: GAGVSQSPSNKVTEKGKDVELRCDPISGHTALYWYRQSLGQGLEFLIYFQGNSAPDKSGLPSDRFSAERTGGSVSTLTIQRTQQEDSAVYLCASSLVGQGNGYTFGSGTRLTVV.

This clonotype occurred many times. This rearrangement joins TRBV7-2 to TRBJ2-7; D is ambiguous. Per the germline V gene, CDR1 is SGHTA and CDR2 is FQGNSA. The CDR3 consists of 13 residues. Trimming pared 1 base from V and 3 bases from J, leaving 7 bases between. CDR3 nucleotides: TGTGCCAGCAGCTTAGTCCCAGGCTACGAGCAGTACTTC. Its protein is CASSLVPGYEQYF.

This clonotype was seen at least ten times. A junction end diverges from the germline sequence, so it may reflect a read error. The rearrangement joins TRBV2 to TRBJ2-5, with TRBD1 identical over 10 bases. CDR3 length equals 14 residues. CDR1 is SNHLY and CDR2 is FYNNEI in the germline V gene. The CDR3 DNA is TGTGTCAGCACCAAGGACAGGGGGCAAGAGACCCAGTACTTC. This translates into CVSTKDRGQETQYF.

This clonotype came up many times. This chain connects TRBV6-6 to TRBJ1-1; TRBD1 matches at 10 bases. The CDR3 covers 14 residues. The trim removed 9 bases at V and 4 bases at J, leaving 8 bases unmatched. Germline V gene data show CDR1 as MNHNY and CDR2 as SVGAGI (reference sequence). The CDR3 loop is CASWTGGIRTEAFF. The DNA for the CDR3 is TGTGCCAGTTGGACAGGGGGTATACGCACTGAAGCTTTCTTT.

This clonotype was picked up a small number of times. The genes are TRBV29-1 and TRBJ1-1; D is perhaps TRBD1 (6 bases). V was cut by 6 bases and J by 5 bases, with 19 bases left in between. Germline loops: CDR1 SQVTM, CDR2 ANQGSEA. This CDR3 comprises 14 residues. This CDR3 reads CSVVTGLVWTEAFF. CDR3 nucleotides: TGCAGCGTGGTTACAGGGCTGGTGTGGACTGAAGCTTTCTTT.

This clonotype was counted only a few times. The chain combines TRBV2 with TRBJ2-7; no clear D. This CDR3 comprises 10 residues. V lost 7 bases and J lost 12, with 13 bases in between. Germline CDR1 reads SNHLY; CDR2 reads FYNNEI. CDR3 amino acids: CASNRRRLYF. For the CDR3, the DNA is TGTGCCAGCAATCGCAGGCGGCTGTACTTC.

This clonotype has ten or more counts. The chain is built from TRBV6-1 and TRBJ2-7, with D perhaps matching TRBD1 or TRBD2 (5 bases each). The CDR3 is 14 residues long. Per germline, CDR1 MNHNS and CDR2 SASEGT. V gave up 7 bases and J gave up 2 bases, with 15 bases separating them. The CDR3 sequence: CASIPGMGPYEQYF. DNA for the CDR3: TGTGCCAGCATCCCGGGGATGGGGCCCTACGAGCAGTACTTC.

This clonotype was counted many times. The genes are TRBV6-5 and TRBJ2-7; D perhaps matches TRBD1 (6 bases). This CDR3 has 15 residues. V was shortened by 5 bases and J by 0 bases, with 14 bases between the two germline ends. Germline V gives CDR1 MNHEY, CDR2 SVGAGI. CDR3 sequence reads: CASSPTGLSSYEQYF. CDR3 nucleotides: TGTGCCAGCAGTCCAACAGGGCTCAGCTCCTACGAGCAGTACTTC.

This clonotype occurred many times. This chain links TRBV7-9 with TRBJ2-7; TRBD1 aligns across 11 bases. This CDR3 is built from 13 residues. The germline CDR1 and CDR2 sequences are SEHNR and FQNEAQ (reference sequence). The junction had 2 bases not matched to a gene; V was cut back by 5 bases and J by 5 bases. The CDR3 nucleotides read TGTGCCAGCAGCCGGACAGGGGGCAACGAGCAGTACTTC. It is translated as CASSRTGGNEQYF.

In its sample, this clonotype was seen many times. The genes are TRBV4-2 and TRBJ1-1; 12 bases match TRBD1. Germline V CDR1 and CDR2: LGHNA, YNFKEQ. The CDR3 is 16 amino acids. Trimming cost V 4 bases and J 6 bases; bases outside gene matches: 9. DNA for the CDR3: TGTGCCAGCAGCCGGACGGGACAGGGGGCGAATGCTGAAGCTTTCTTT. It is translated as CASSRTGQGANAEAFF.

The chain recombines TRBV7-6 with TRBJ2-2; a possible D gene is TRBD2 (7 bases). This CDR3 contains 15 residues. V dropped 0 bases and J dropped 7 bases, with 12 bases sitting between them. Germline V gene sequence: CDR1 SGHVS, CDR2 FNYEAQ. DNA of the CDR3: TGTGCCAGCAGCTTAGCGGGGGGGCCGGACGGGGAGCTGTTTTTT. Its protein product is CASSLAGGPDGELFF.

Only a few counts were recorded for this clonotype. A read error may be the cause here, since a much bigger clone is one base away. The V gene is TRBV20-1, the J gene TRBJ2-5; D remains unclear. This CDR3 comprises 15 residues. Germline lookup yields CDR1 DFQATT and CDR2 SNEGSKA (reference sequence). CDR3 loop: CSARDRVRTQETKYF. The DNA of the CDR3 is TGCAGTGCTAGAGATCGGGTCAGAACCCAAGAGACCAAGTACTTC.

At least ten counts were recorded for this clonotype. This sequence joins TRBV19 and TRBJ1-1, with 8 nucleotides matching TRBD1. The CDR3 is 15 amino acids. The germline V gene has CDR1 LNHDA and CDR2 SQIVND (reference sequence). The J segment lost 5 bases and the V segment lost 7 bases, leaving 12 bases of the junction unmatched. The CDR3 bases are TGTGCCAGTATACGGAGCTTCAGGGGGCAGACTGAAGCTTTCTTT. It is translated as CASIRSFRGQTEAFF.

In its sample, this clonotype was seen a few times. This chain links TRBV27 with TRBJ2-7, with TRBD2 matching 8 bases. V was pared by 6 bases and J by 3 bases, with 4 bases of the junction left unmatched. This CDR3 spans 13 amino acids. CDR1 is MNHEY, CDR2 SMNVEV, per germline (reference sequence). The DNA of the CDR3 is TGTGCCAGCAGCTGGGGACTAGGCTACGAGCAGTACTTC. Amino acid sequence: CASSWGLGYEQYF.